This entry lists 3 T cell receptor beta chains sequenced from one sample in a study of T cells in Graves' hyperthyroidism and ophthalmopathy. Amplified regions were TCR beta CDR3 sequences from RNA transcripts. Researchers ran a first-round RT-PCR on the TCR CDR3 using the HTBI primer set. MiXCR, run by TCRdb on the multiplex PCR reads, gives a single entry per CDR3 protein. The sample lists under 70,000 distinct CDR3 sequences; about 50% were seen once. Material: blood. The receptors here all came from a woman in her fifties or sixties with Graves' ophthalmopathy.

As to this clonotype: Sequence at one end of the junction differs from germline and may be a read error. CDR3 nucleotides: TGTGCCAGCAGCCAAGACCCACGGTCATACGGGCAGTACTTC. Residues: CASSQDPRSYGQYF. J is TRBJ2-7 and V is TRBV11-2; D uncertain. Germline CDR1 is SGHAT and CDR2 is FQNNGV. The CDR3 totals 14 residues.

The rearrangement joins TRBV10-3 to TRBJ2-5; D may be TRBD2 (6 bases). CDR1 is ENHRY and CDR2 is SYGVKD in the germline V gene. The V end lost 7 bases, the J end lost 4 bases, and 10 bases lay between the germline ends. The CDR3 spans 12 residues. The CDR3 DNA reads as TGTGCCATCATGGGGGGAAGAGAGACCCAGTACTTC. Translated: CAIMGGRETQYF.

Details on this clonotype: The conserved phenylalanine or tryptophan is not found at the CDR3 terminus, so this likely reflects a read error. The chain joins TRBV5-1 to TRBJ2-7; unclear D gene. V was clipped by 3 bases and J by 3 bases, with 16 bases between them. The germline gives CDR1 SGHRS, CDR2 YFSETQ. This CDR3 has 15 amino acids. CDR3 coding DNA: TGCGCCAGCAGCTCGGACGTGGACCGACTCTACGAGCAGTACCTC. It yields the protein CASSSDVDRLYEQYL.